Below are 5 T cell receptor beta chains sequenced from a single sample in a study of blood T cell repertoires in COVID-19. The protocol was immunoSEQ multiplex PCR, while the TCRdb copy is restricted to in-frame clones and leaves out a portion. Of roughly 140,000 clones listed, about 91% are singletons. The source material was peripheral blood. These receptors were collected from a human donor in a cohort sampled during active COVID-19.

V usage is TRBV7-2 and J usage is TRBJ2-7, with TRBD2 matching over 9 bases. J gave up 5 bases and V 6 bases, and 8 bases lay outside the gene matches. The CDR3 consists of 14 residues. CDR1 is SGHTA, CDR2 FQGNSA, per germline. CDR3 in amino acids: CASSSLAGNNEQYF. In nucleotides, the CDR3 is TGTGCCAGCAGTTCTCTAGCGGGGAACAACGAGCAGTACTTC.

The chain links TRBV2 to TRBJ1-1; D is undetermined. Trimming took off 5 bases at V and 2 bases at J, with 6 bases between the two ends. CDR3 length equals 12 residues. From germline, CDR1 is SNHLY and CDR2 FYNNEI. CDR3 nucleotides: TGTGCCAGCAGTCCCCTCAACACTGAAGCTTTCTTT. Encoded protein: CASSPLNTEAFF.

This clone has only one observation. The rearrangement joins TRBV11-3 to TRBJ2-1; no clear D gene. This CDR3 region has 14 residues. Between the trimmed V and J ends, which lost 5 bases and 6 bases, there was a span of 14 bases. The germline gives CDR1 SGHNT, CDR2 YENEEA. CDR3 sequence (DNA): TGTGCCAGCAGCCCTCTCGGTGGTAGCAATGAGCAGTTCTTC. Translating it yields CASSPLGGSNEQFF.

The chain combines TRBV11-3 with TRBJ1-1; no firm D call. The CDR3 is made up of 14 amino acids. V was trimmed by 5 bases and J by 6 bases, leaving 16 bases between them. From germline, CDR1 is SGHNT and CDR2 YENEEA. The chain's CDR3 is CASSPRTVVSEAFF. CDR3 DNA sequence: TGTGCCAGCAGCCCCCGAACGGTTGTCTCTGAAGCTTTCTTT.

V is TRBV5-1 and J is TRBJ2-4, with a tentative D call TRBD1 (5 bases). Germline values: CDR1 SGHRS, CDR2 YFSETQ. With 6 bases removed from V and 4 bases from J, the gap between germline ends came to 8 bases. CDR3 size: 12 residues. The CDR3 sequence: CASKGIKNIQYF. The CDR3 DNA follows: TGCGCCAGCAAGGGGATTAAAAACATTCAGTACTTC.